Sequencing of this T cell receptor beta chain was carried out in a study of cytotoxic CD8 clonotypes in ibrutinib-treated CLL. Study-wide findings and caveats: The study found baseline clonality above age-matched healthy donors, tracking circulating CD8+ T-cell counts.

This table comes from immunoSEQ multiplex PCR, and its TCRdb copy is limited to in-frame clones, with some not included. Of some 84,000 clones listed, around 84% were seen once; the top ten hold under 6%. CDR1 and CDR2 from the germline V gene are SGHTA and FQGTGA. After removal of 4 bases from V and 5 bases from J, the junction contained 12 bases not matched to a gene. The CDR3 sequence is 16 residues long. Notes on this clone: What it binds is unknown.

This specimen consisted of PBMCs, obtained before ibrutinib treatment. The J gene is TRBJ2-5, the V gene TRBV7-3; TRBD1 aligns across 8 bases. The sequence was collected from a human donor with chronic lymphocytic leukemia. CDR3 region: CASSSLPTGARETQYF. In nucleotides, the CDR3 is TGTGCCAGCAGCTCACTCCCGACAGGGGCCAGGGAGACCCAGTACTTC.